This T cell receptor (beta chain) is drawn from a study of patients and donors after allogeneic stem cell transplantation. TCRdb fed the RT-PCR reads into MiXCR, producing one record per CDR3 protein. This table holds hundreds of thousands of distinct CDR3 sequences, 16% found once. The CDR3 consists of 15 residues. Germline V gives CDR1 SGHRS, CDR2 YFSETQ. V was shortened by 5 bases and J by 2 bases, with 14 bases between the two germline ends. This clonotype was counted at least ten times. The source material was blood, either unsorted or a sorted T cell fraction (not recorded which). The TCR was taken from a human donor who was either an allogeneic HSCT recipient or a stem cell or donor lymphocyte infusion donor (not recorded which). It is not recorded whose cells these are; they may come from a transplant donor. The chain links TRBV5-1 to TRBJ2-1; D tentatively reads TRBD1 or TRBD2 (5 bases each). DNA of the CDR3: TGCGCCAGCAGTTCCGGGGCCATAGCCTACAATGAGCAGTTCTTC. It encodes CASSSGAIAYNEQFF.